A selection of T cell receptor beta chains follows, all from one sample in a study of T cell clones after liver transplantation. The protocol was immunoSEQ multiplex PCR, while the TCRdb copy is restricted to in-frame clones and leaves out a portion. The data contain some 20,000 clones, approximately 80% of them singletons. Sequenced here: CD8+ T cells from blood, sampled less than 50 months after liver transplant. These receptors were taken from a human patient who received a liver transplant. Some T cells may possibly be graft donor cells. The CDR3 runs from the conserved cysteine through the conserved F or W. A D gene is named only where the DNA matches it firmly. Size is omitted from some rows. Given values are once, few, many or a class for expanded clones.

DNA,CDR3,size,J,V,D
TGTGCCAGCTCACCTGACGGAAATGAGCAGTTCTTC,CASSPDGNEQFF,-,TRBJ2-1,TRBV18,-
TGTGCCAGCAGCTTGGGATCAGAAATGAACACTGAAGCTTTCTTT,CASSLGSEMNTEAFF,few,TRBJ1-1,TRBV5-5,-
TGTGCCAGCAGCTTGTTTTTGTCGGACTATGGCTACACCTTC,CASSLFLSDYGYTF,-,TRBJ1-2,TRBV7-9,-
TGTGCCAGCAGACGGGACAGGGGCTCCTATGGCTACACCTTC,CASRRDRGSYGYTF,-,TRBJ1-2,TRBV5-4,TRBD1
TGCGCCAGCAGTCCCCCCCGGGAGAAGCCAGGGACAGATACGCAGTATTTT,CASSPPREKPGTDTQYF,-,TRBJ2-3,TRBV23-1,-
TGTGCCAGCAGCCAACAGGGGAGCGATGAAAAACTGTTTTTT,CASSQQGSDEKLFF,-,TRBJ1-4,TRBV7-9,TRBD1
TGTGCCAGCAGGAGACAGGGGGCTAACGCCTACGAGCAGTACTTC,CASRRQGANAYEQYF,-,TRBJ2-7,TRBV27,TRBD1
TGTGCCAGCAGTTACTCTAGGTTTGCCTCCTACGAGCAGTACTTC,CASSYSRFASYEQYF,-,TRBJ2-7,TRBV6-6,-
TGTGCCAGCAGCTTAGGAGTAGCGCTCACAGATACGCAGTATTTT,CASSLGVALTDTQYF,-,TRBJ2-3,TRBV11-3,-
TGTGCCAGCAGCCAAGGGCGGGGCCAAGCTTTCTTT,CASSQGRGQAFF,-,TRBJ1-1,TRBV14,-
TGTGCCAGCAGCCTGGATTGGGCAGGGGAGCTAAACACCATATATTTT,CASSLDWAGELNTIYF,-,TRBJ1-3,TRBV4-2,-
TGTGCCAGTCCGGGACAGGTCACCGGGGAGCTGTTTTTT,CASPGQVTGELFF,-,TRBJ2-2,TRBV7-9,TRBD1
TGTGCCAGCAGCCAGACCGGGACTTACTACGAGCAGTACTTC,CASSQTGTYYEQYF,-,TRBJ2-7,TRBV4-2,-
TGTGCCAGCAGCTTAGAGTTAGGATCCCAAGAGACCCAGTACTTC,CASSLELGSQETQYF,few,TRBJ2-5,TRBV7-2,-
TGTGCCAGCAGGCTACAGGGGGGTCCTAGCACAGATACGCAGTATTTT,CASRLQGGPSTDTQYF,-,TRBJ2-3,TRBV6-6,TRBD1
TGTGCCAGCAGTCCCCACAGGGTTCCAGATACGCAGTATTTT,CASSPHRVPDTQYF,few,TRBJ2-3,TRBV28,-
TGTGCCAGCAGCGTAGAGGGGGGACCGGCGAGCTCCTATAATTCACCCCTCCACTTT,CASSVEGGPASSYNSPLHF,-,TRBJ1-6,TRBV9,-
TGTGCCAGCAGCTTCCCCGGGGCTTTCTACGAGCAGTACTTC,CASSFPGAFYEQYF,once,TRBJ2-7,TRBV11-2,-
TGTGCCAGCAGGCAAGGGGGGGTGTACAATGAGCAGTTCTTC,CASRQGGVYNEQFF,once,TRBJ2-1,TRBV7-9,-
TGTGCCAGCAGCTCGGGACTAGCGGCAGATACGCAGTATTTT,CASSSGLAADTQYF,-,TRBJ2-3,TRBV7-2,TRBD2
TGTGCCATCAGTGAGCGGAACAGAGTGTGGGGCTCCTACGAGCAGTACTTC,CAISERNRVWGSYEQYF,-,TRBJ2-7,TRBV10-3,-
TGTGCCAGCAGTTACGAGGGGATCACCGGGGAGCTGTTTTTT,CASSYEGITGELFF,-,TRBJ2-2,TRBV6-6,-
TGTGCCAGCAGCTTAATGGGCAGGGGGACAGATACGCAGTATTTT,CASSLMGRGTDTQYF,-,TRBJ2-3,TRBV7-3,TRBD1
TGTGCCAGCAGCTTGTGGGGGGCCGGAGATACGCAGTATTTT,CASSLWGAGDTQYF,-,TRBJ2-3,TRBV5-6,-
TGTGCCAGCAGTACTGGTGAGGGATTCCGGGAGGGGAACACCGGGGAGCTGTTTTTT,CASSTGEGFREGNTGELFF,-,TRBJ2-2,TRBV28,TRBD2
TGTGCCAGCAGCTCTCTGTTGACACCTAACTATGGCTACACCTTC,CASSSLLTPNYGYTF,-,TRBJ1-2,TRBV5-4,-
TGTGCCAGCAGTGTCGTAAGCGGGGGCTCAGGGGCCTACGAGCAGTACTTC,CASSVVSGGSGAYEQYF,-,TRBJ2-7,TRBV2,TRBD2